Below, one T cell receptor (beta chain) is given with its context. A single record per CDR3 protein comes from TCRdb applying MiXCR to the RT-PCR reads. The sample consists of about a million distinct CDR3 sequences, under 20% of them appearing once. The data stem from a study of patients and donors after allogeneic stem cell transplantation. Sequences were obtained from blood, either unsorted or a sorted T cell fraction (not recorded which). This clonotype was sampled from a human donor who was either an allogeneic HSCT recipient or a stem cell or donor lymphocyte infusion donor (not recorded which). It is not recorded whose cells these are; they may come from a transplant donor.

The DNA for the CDR3 is TGTGCCAGCAGCCAAGATAACAGGGGCGGTGAAAAACTGTTTTTT. Its translation is CASSQDNRGGEKLFF. The chain uses TRBV4-2 and TRBJ1-4; the match to TRBD1 covers 7 bases. The junction had 5 bases not matched to a gene; V was cut back by 0 bases and J by 7 bases. Germline CDR1 and CDR2: LGHNA and YNFKEQ. The length of the CDR3 is 15 residues.